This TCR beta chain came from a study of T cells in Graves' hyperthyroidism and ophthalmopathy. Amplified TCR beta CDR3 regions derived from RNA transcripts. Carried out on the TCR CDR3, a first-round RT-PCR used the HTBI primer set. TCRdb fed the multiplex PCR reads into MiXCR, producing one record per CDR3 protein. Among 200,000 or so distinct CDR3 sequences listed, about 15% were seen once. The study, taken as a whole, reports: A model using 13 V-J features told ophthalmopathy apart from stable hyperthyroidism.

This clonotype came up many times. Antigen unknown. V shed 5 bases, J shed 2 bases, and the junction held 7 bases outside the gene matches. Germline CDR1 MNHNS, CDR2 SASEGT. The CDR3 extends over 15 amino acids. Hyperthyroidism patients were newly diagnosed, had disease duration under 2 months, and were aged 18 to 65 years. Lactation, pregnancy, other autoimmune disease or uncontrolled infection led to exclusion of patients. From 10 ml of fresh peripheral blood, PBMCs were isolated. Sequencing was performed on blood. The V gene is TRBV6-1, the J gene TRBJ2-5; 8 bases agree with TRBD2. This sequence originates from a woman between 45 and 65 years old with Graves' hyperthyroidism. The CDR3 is CASSPRRGRQETQYF. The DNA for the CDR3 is TGTGCCAGCAGTCCACGTCGCGGGAGGCAAGAGACCCAGTACTTC.